The subject of this entry is one T cell receptor (beta chain). Germline assignment: CDR1 MNHEY and CDR2 SVGAGI. CDR3 length equals 13 residues. V dropped 4 bases and J dropped 4 bases, with 10 bases sitting between them. Study members were between roughly 18 and 89 years old and lived in some 22 US regions. Cohorts were assigned according to the clinical history that participants reported. The sample belongs to a study of blood T cell repertoires in COVID-19. Original processing methods: Quantification of nucleated cells was approximated via reference gene primer amplification. Some clones are missing from TCRdb's copy, which holds only in-frame ones; the method was immunoSEQ multiplex PCR. For V, J and clone size, that table is used; D and trimming come from the DNA. The profile shows roughly 190,000 clones, 65% to 90% of them singletons.

This chain links TRBV6-5 with TRBJ1-2, with D hard to call. The TCR originated in a woman aged 55-69 years with acute COVID-19. Source material: PBMCs or T cells enriched from blood (not recorded which). The CDR3 bases are TGTGCCAGCAGTTTAAGACAATTCTATGGCTACACCTTC. It encodes CASSLRQFYGYTF.